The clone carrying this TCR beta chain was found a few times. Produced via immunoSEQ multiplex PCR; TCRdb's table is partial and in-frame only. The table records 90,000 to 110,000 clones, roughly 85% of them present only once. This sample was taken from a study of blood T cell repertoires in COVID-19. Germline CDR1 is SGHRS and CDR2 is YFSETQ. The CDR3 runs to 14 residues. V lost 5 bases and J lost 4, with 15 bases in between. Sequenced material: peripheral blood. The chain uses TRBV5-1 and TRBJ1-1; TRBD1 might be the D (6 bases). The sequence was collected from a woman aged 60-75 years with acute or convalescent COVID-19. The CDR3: CASRYTQGSTEAFF. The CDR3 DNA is TGCGCCAGCAGGTATACACAGGGAAGCACTGAAGCTTTCTTT.